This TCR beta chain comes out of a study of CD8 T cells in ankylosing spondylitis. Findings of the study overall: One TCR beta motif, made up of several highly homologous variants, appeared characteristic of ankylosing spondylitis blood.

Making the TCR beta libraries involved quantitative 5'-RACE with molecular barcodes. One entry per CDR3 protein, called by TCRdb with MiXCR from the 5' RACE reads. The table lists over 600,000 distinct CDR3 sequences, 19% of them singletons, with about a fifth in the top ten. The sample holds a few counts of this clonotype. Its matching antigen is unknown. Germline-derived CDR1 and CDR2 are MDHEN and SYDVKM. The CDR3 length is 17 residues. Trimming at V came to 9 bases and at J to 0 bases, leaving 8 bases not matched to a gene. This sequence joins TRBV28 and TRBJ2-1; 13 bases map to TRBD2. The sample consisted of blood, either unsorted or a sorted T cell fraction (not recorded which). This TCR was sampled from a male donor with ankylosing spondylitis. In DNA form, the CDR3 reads TGTGCCAGATGGACTAGCGGGAGCAAGAGCTCCTACAATGAGCAGTTCTTC. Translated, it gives CARWTSGSKSSYNEQFF.